Below, 18 T cell receptor beta chains from the same sample are listed, as sequenced in a study of T-cell reconstitution after alpha-beta-depleted transplantation in children. Preparation of the TCRbeta library was carried out with unique molecular identifiers. Using its own MiXCR run on the PCR reads, TCRdb lists one record per CDR3 protein. The table records 300,000 to 400,000 distinct CDR3 sequences, 10% to 15% of them present only once. Sequencing used PBMCs, obtained from the stem cell graft. The receptors derive from a human donor who donated a stem cell graft to a child with Fanconi anemia.

This clonotype was recorded many times. The chain recombines TRBV27 with TRBJ2-3; D is perhaps TRBD1 (5 bases). The ends were cut back, 3 bases at V and 3 bases at J, with 10 bases in the middle. CDR3 length equals 14 residues. The germline V gene has CDR1 MNHEY and CDR2 SMNVEV (reference sequence). CDR3 amino acids: CASSFRQKTDTQYF. The DNA for the CDR3 is TGTGCCAGCAGTTTCAGACAGAAAACAGATACGCAGTATTTT.

This rearrangement joins TRBV11-3 to TRBJ2-3, with 10 bases aligning to TRBD2. This CDR3 is 17 amino acids long. Trimming took 5 bases from V and 4 from J; bases not matched to a gene: 12. Germline CDR1 is SGHNT and CDR2 is YENEEA. CDR3 bases: TGTGCCAGCAGCCGAGGGGGAGCGGGGGGGTCCGCAGATACGCAGTATTTT. It specifies CASSRGGAGGSADTQYF.

V gene TRBV5-1 combines with J gene TRBJ2-3, with D tentatively TRBD2 (6 bases). Germline V gene lookup returns CDR1 SGHRS and CDR2 YFSETQ. The CDR3 spans 14 residues. The germline V and J ends were trimmed by 3 bases and 6 bases, with 14 bases remaining between them. CDR3 nucleotides: TGCGCCAGCAGCTCTATGACTAGTTCTGATACGCAGTATTTT. The encoded protein is CASSSMTSSDTQYF.

The chain links TRBV29-1 to TRBJ2-1; perhaps TRBD2 as D (5 bases). CDR3 length equals 10 residues. V lost 0 bases, J lost 12 bases, and 6 bases lay in between. The germline CDR1 and CDR2 sequences are SQVTM and ANQGSEA. This CDR3 is CSVEDEGQFF. CDR3 DNA: TGCAGCGTTGAAGATGAGGGGCAGTTCTTC.

This clonotype has a count of ten or more. This chain links TRBV29-1 with TRBJ2-1; D gene ambiguous. The CDR3 loop spans 13 amino acids. CDR1 is SQVTM and CDR2 is ANQGSEA in the germline V gene. Trimming shortened V by 3 bases and J by 3 bases, and 9 bases separated the two germline ends. CDR3 bases: TGCAGCGTTGAGGGCAGTGGCTACAATGAGCAGTTCTTC. As protein: CSVEGSGYNEQFF.

This clonotype was counted a few times. The V call is TRBV5-5, the J call TRBJ2-4; no definite D call. Germline V gene lookup returns CDR1 SGHKS and CDR2 YYEKEE (reference sequence). V was pared by 0 bases and J by 8 bases, with 12 bases between. The CDR3 has 14 residues. CDR3 in amino acids: CASSLEAVYDIQYF. The CDR3 DNA reads TGTGCCAGCAGCTTGGAGGCAGTTTATGACATTCAGTACTTC.

This clonotype has ten or more counts. CDR3 sequence (DNA): TGTGCCAGCAGGGCCACTAACAATGAGCAGTTCTTC. Its protein product is CASRATNNEQFF. The V call is TRBV5-5, the J call TRBJ2-1; D is unresolved. The V end lost 5 bases, the J end lost 5 bases, and 8 bases lay between the germline ends. CDR1 SGHKS and CDR2 YYEKEE come from the germline V gene (reference sequence). This CDR3 has 12 amino acids.

In DNA, the CDR3 is TGTGCCAGCAGCTTGGTCGGGCCAGTTATCCAGCCCCAGCATTTT. This encodes CASSLVGPVIQPQHF. This chain uses TRBV5-6 with TRBJ1-5; D not certain. Trimming cost V 0 bases and J 7 bases, with 14 bases left between them. The germline V gene encodes CDR1 SGHDT and CDR2 YYEEEE. This CDR3 has 15 residues.

This clonotype has a handful of counts. The chain links TRBV5-1 to TRBJ2-7, with 7 bases that match TRBD1. The germline V gene has CDR1 SGHRS and CDR2 YFSETQ. CDR3 length equals 17 residues. Losses at the gene ends were 5 bases for V and 1 base for J; bases not matched to a gene: 15. CDR3 nucleotides: TGCGCCAGCAGTTTACCCACCAACAGGGGCTCTTCCTACGAGCAGTACTTC. It specifies CASSLPTNRGSSYEQYF.

The table lists this clonotype with many counts. The genes are TRBV27 and TRBJ2-2, with unresolved D. This CDR3 spans 12 amino acids. Germline assignment: CDR1 MNHEY and CDR2 SMNVEV (reference sequence). The V end was cut by 6 bases, the J end by 3 bases, with 5 bases between. The CDR3 DNA is TGTGCCAGCAGCCCCTACACCGGGGAGCTGTTTTTT. Its protein product is CASSPYTGELFF.

This clonotype occurred a few times. The chain has TRBV21-1 and TRBJ2-7; TRBD1 is the table's D call and was not checked against the DNA. TRBV21-1 is recorded as a pseudogene. The CDR3 extends over 14 amino acids. CDR3 coding DNA: TGTGCCAGCAGCCCCGGGGCAGGAGTCTACGAGCAGTACGTC. Amino acid sequence: CASSPGAGVYEQYV.

V is TRBV7-9 and J is TRBJ2-7, with 7 bases that match TRBD1. The CDR3 spans 15 residues. The J segment lost 5 bases and the V segment lost 4 bases, leaving 11 bases of the junction unmatched. Looked up from germline, CDR1 is SEHNR and CDR2 is FQNEAQ (reference sequence). The CDR3 DNA reads TGTGCCAGCAGCTCGTACCCCGAGACAGGGAACGAGCAGTACTTC. This sequence encodes CASSSYPETGNEQYF.

This clonotype was observed once. The chain joins TRBV20-1 to TRBJ2-5; D remains unclear. Trimming removed 4 bases at V and 0 bases at J, with 12 bases between. CDR1 is DFQATT and CDR2 is SNEGSKA in the germline V gene (reference sequence). The CDR3 has 14 amino acids. CDR3 amino acids: CSATTTQYQETQYF. The CDR3 DNA reads as TGCAGTGCTACCACCACCCAGTACCAAGAGACCCAGTACTTC.

The chain links TRBV14 to TRBJ1-1; D gene ambiguous. V dropped 4 bases and J dropped 3 bases, with 12 bases sitting between them. CDR3 length: 14 residues. Germline CDR1 and CDR2: SGHDN and FVKESK. This chain's CDR3 is CASSRRVKDTEAFF. The CDR3 DNA reads as TGTGCCAGCAGCCGCCGTGTTAAGGACACTGAAGCTTTCTTT.

This rearrangement joins TRBV4-3 to TRBJ2-7, with D perhaps assigned TRBD1 or TRBD2 (6 bases each). Germline V gene sequence: CDR1 LGHNA, CDR2 YSLEER. The CDR3 sequence is 16 residues long. The V end was cut by 0 bases, the J end by 3 bases, with 15 bases between. CDR3 DNA: TGCGCCAGCAGCCAAGATCTTGGAGGGGGATTCTACGAGCAGTACGTC. It yields the protein CASSQDLGGGFYEQYV.

Ten or more counts support this clonotype. CDR3 sequence: CASSLDTLTYEQYF. The CDR3 DNA is TGTGCCAGCAGCTTAGATACCTTAACCTACGAGCAGTACTTC. The rearrangement links TRBV11-2 to TRBJ2-7; D remains unclear. Trimming took off 0 bases at V and 2 bases at J, with 8 bases between the two ends. The CDR3 loop spans 14 amino acids. Germline CDR1 reads SGHAT; CDR2 reads FQNNGV.

This chain links TRBV7-2 with TRBJ1-2; D call uncertain. The V gene lost 5 bases and the J gene lost 4 bases, with 8 bases spanning the gap. Germline lookup yields CDR1 SGHTA and CDR2 FQGNSA. This CDR3 comprises 12 residues. In DNA, the CDR3 is TGTGCCAGCAGCGCCGGGATCTATGGCTACACCTTC. Its translation: CASSAGIYGYTF.

V and J are TRBV4-2 and TRBJ2-3, with 8 bases fitting TRBD1. V gave up 0 bases and J gave up 2 bases; unmatched junction bases: 7. The V gene's germline CDR1 is LGHNA and CDR2 YNFKEQ. The CDR3 is made up of 17 amino acids. The CDR3 is CASSQDSGTGVTDTQYF. For the CDR3, the DNA is TGTGCCAGCAGCCAAGACTCCGGGACAGGAGTCACAGATACGCAGTATTTT.